One and the same sample provided the 26 T cell receptor beta chains below, sequenced in a study of T cell responses to AZD1222 COVID-19 vaccine. Method: immunoSEQ multiplex PCR; TCRdb's copy keeps in-frame clones and lacks some. The sample carries approximately 210,000 clones, approximately 93% recorded once. The input for sequencing was peripheral blood, taken 28 days after the second AZD1222 dose. Receptors were obtained from an adult who received the AZD1222 COVID-19 vaccine.

The chain recombines TRBV6-2 or TRBV6-3 with TRBJ2-3; 7 nucleotides agree with TRBD1. The CDR3 totals 16 residues. V shed 6 bases, J shed 6 bases, and the junction held 15 bases outside the gene matches. From germline, CDR1 is MNHEY and CDR2 SVGEGT. CDR3 coding DNA: TGTGCCAGCAGCCCCACCGGGACAGCCTACGTTGATACGCAGTATTTT. This sequence encodes CASSPTGTAYVDTQYF.

The sample holds a few counts of this clone. The chain combines TRBV6-2 or TRBV6-3 with TRBJ1-5, with D possibly being TRBD1 (6 bases). Germline CDR1 reads MNHEY; CDR2 reads SVGEGT. V was pared by 2 bases and J by 9 bases, with 14 bases between. This CDR3 has 14 amino acids. CDR3 loop: CASSYTEGVRPQHF. The CDR3, as DNA: TGTGCCAGCAGTTACACCGAGGGGGTCCGGCCCCAGCATTTT.

The gene calls are TRBV7-8 and TRBJ2-7; 8 positions agree with TRBD2. The V gene's germline CDR1 is SGHVS and CDR2 FQNEAQ. CDR3 length: 15 residues. After removal of 5 bases from V and 4 bases from J, the junction contained 10 bases not matched to a gene. The CDR3 spells CASSAPGLDMYEQYF. The CDR3 DNA follows: TGTGCCAGCAGCGCTCCGGGACTAGATATGTACGAGCAGTACTTC.

The V gene is TRBV28, the J gene TRBJ1-6, with D uncertain. Germline loops: CDR1 MDHEN, CDR2 SYDVKM. Trimming took off 2 bases at V and 7 bases at J, with 9 bases between the two ends. The length of the CDR3 is 14 residues. The CDR3 reads CASSLNTQNSPLHF. For the CDR3, the DNA is TGTGCCAGCAGTTTAAACACCCAAAATTCACCCCTCCACTTT.

This chain uses TRBV5-1 with TRBJ2-1; TRBD1 matches at 7 bases. Trimming took 7 bases from V and 6 from J; bases not matched to a gene: 10. Germline CDR1 is SGHRS and CDR2 is YFSETQ. The CDR3 extends over 14 amino acids. The chain's CDR3 is CASQKSGDSNEQFF. DNA for the CDR3: TGCGCCAGCCAAAAGTCCGGGGACAGCAATGAGCAGTTCTTC.

The chain combines TRBV23-1 with TRBJ1-2, with 8 bases aligning to TRBD1. TRBV23-1 is assigned to the ORF class and has an uncertain function. CDR3 length: 14 amino acids. Trimming removed 9 bases from V and 4 bases from J; junction bases left unmatched: 10. In DNA form, the CDR3 reads TGCGCCAGTCAGAGACCGGACAGGGTCTATGGCTACACCTTC. The encoded protein is CASQRPDRVYGYTF.

This clone was found a few times. This rearrangement joins TRBV6-5 to TRBJ2-7; D may match TRBD1 or TRBD2 (5 bases each). V was pared by 6 bases and J by 6 bases, with 15 bases between. The CDR3 has 13 amino acids. Germline CDR1 reads MNHEY; CDR2 reads SVGAGI. The CDR3 nucleotides are TGTGCCAGCAGATTACGGGGTGGGACCGAGCAGTACTTC. Protein product: CASRLRGGTEQYF.

This chain uses TRBV12-5 with TRBJ2-2; 10 nucleotides line up with TRBD1. Per the germline V gene, CDR1 is LGHNT and CDR2 is FRNRAP. The CDR3 consists of 14 residues. V shed 6 bases, J shed 10 bases, and the junction held 8 bases outside the gene matches. The CDR3 coding sequence is TGTGCTAGTGGAAACACCGGGACAGGGGAGGAGCTGTTTTTT. Translation gives CASGNTGTGEELFF.

This clone was counted a single time. V is TRBV10-1 and J is TRBJ1-4, with a possible D match to TRBD1 (5 bases). V was shortened by 3 bases and J by 7 bases, with 6 bases between the two germline ends. The CDR3 consists of 12 residues. Germline V lookup: CDR1 WNHNN, CDR2 SYGVQD (reference sequence). For the CDR3, the DNA is TGCGCCAGCAGTGATGGGGGTGAAAAACTGTTTTTT. It is translated as CASSDGGEKLFF.

This clone was seen just once. V and J are TRBV12-3 or TRBV12-4 and TRBJ1-5, with D possibly TRBD1 on 6 matching bases. The CDR3 extends over 11 amino acids. V was cut by 4 bases and J by 9 bases, with 7 bases left in between. The CDR3 protein is CASSSGVPQHF. The CDR3 DNA sequence: TGTGCCAGCAGTTCAGGGGTGCCCCAGCATTTT.

The chain couples TRBV6-2 or TRBV6-3 to TRBJ2-2; D gene unclear. V gave up 6 bases and J gave up 2 bases, with 10 bases separating them. This CDR3 spans 14 amino acids. In germline, CDR1 is MNHEY, CDR2 SVGEGT. The CDR3 DNA reads TGTGCCAGCAGCCCATCTATAAACACCGGGGAGCTGTTTTTT. This translates into CASSPSINTGELFF.

V and J are TRBV6-5 and TRBJ2-7; D is ambiguous. V shed 6 bases and J shed 3 bases, with 9 bases lying between them. CDR1 is MNHEY, CDR2 SVGAGI, per germline. This CDR3 spans 12 amino acids. The CDR3 loop reads CASSPSGYEQYF. CDR3 in DNA: TGTGCCAGCAGCCCATCAGGCTACGAGCAGTACTTC.

The V call is TRBV28, the J call TRBJ2-7; tentative D call: TRBD1 (6 bases). V lost 6 bases, J lost 0 bases, and 9 bases lay in between. Per the germline V gene, CDR1 is MDHEN and CDR2 is SYDVKM. CDR3 size: 13 residues. This CDR3 reads CASRTGPSYEQYF. CDR3 nucleotides: TGTGCCAGCAGAACAGGGCCCTCCTACGAGCAGTACTTC.

This chain links TRBV7-2 with TRBJ2-5; D gene ambiguous. The CDR3 contains 13 residues. CDR1 and CDR2 from the germline V gene are SGHTA and FQGNSA. Trimming left V 1 base short and J 3 bases short, with 6 bases between. The CDR3 DNA sequence: TGTGCCAGCAGCTTAGACACAGAAGAGACCCAGTACTTC. Amino acids: CASSLDTEETQYF.

This rearrangement joins TRBV28 to TRBJ1-1, with D tentatively TRBD1 (6 bases). Germline V lookup: CDR1 MDHEN, CDR2 SYDVKM. The V end was cut by 7 bases, the J end by 2 bases, with 23 bases between. The CDR3 has 17 amino acids. CDR3 in DNA: TGTGCCAGCAACCCCGGAGCCAGGGGTGGAAAAAACACTGAAGCTTTCTTT. Its translation is CASNPGARGGKNTEAFF.

The rearrangement joins TRBV10-1 to TRBJ2-1; D gene ambiguous. The CDR3 is 13 residues long. The germline gives CDR1 WNHNN, CDR2 SYGVQD (reference sequence). V lost 2 bases and J lost 4, with 6 bases in between. CDR3 sequence reads: CASSEAPYNEQFF. The CDR3 DNA sequence: TGCGCCAGCAGTGAGGCACCATACAATGAGCAGTTCTTC.

The gene calls are TRBV6-5 and TRBJ1-6; D is uncertain. This CDR3 is 15 amino acids long. Germline-derived CDR1 and CDR2 are MNHEY and SVGAGI. V was pared by 7 bases and J by 6 bases, with 16 bases between. CDR3 sequence reads: CASTRDGSSNSPLHF. Written as DNA, the CDR3 is TGTGCCAGCACCAGAGACGGATCGAGTAATTCACCCCTCCACTTT.

The chain recombines TRBV2 with TRBJ2-7, with unresolved D. Trimming removed 4 bases from V and 4 bases from J, with 5 bases in between. The CDR3 totals 11 residues. Germline CDR1 reads SNHLY; CDR2 reads FYNNEI. This CDR3 reads CASSGQYEQYF. CDR3 coding DNA: TGTGCCAGCAGTGGGCAGTACGAGCAGTACTTC.

CDR3 amino acids: CAISERGFSYNSPLHF. The CDR3 DNA sequence: TGTGCCATCAGTGAGAGGGGGTTCTCCTATAATTCACCCCTCCACTTT. The V call is TRBV10-3, the J call TRBJ1-6; weak D call: TRBD1 (6 bases). The CDR3 sequence is 16 residues long. V lost 2 bases and J lost 0, with 8 bases in between. Germline CDR1 and CDR2: ENHRY and SYGVKD.

The chain uses TRBV4-3 and TRBJ2-2; 14 nucleotides align to TRBD2. The J segment lost 9 bases and the V segment lost 0 bases, leaving 9 bases of the junction unmatched. The germline CDR1 and CDR2 sequences are LGHNA and YSLEER. The CDR3 contains 18 residues. CDR3 nucleotide sequence: TGCGCCAGCAGCCAAGAGATTAAGACTAGCGGGAGGGCCAGGGAGCTGTTTTTT. This codes for CASSQEIKTSGRARELFF.

The V and J genes are TRBV5-1 and TRBJ2-3, with a weak D call TRBD2 (6 bases). Germline-derived CDR1 and CDR2 are SGHRS and YFSETQ. Trimming took off 2 bases at V and 0 bases at J, with 10 bases between the two ends. The CDR3 sequence is 15 residues long. CDR3 protein: CASSLRLGSTDTQYF. The CDR3 DNA follows: TGCGCCAGCAGCTTACGACTAGGAAGCACAGATACGCAGTATTTT.

The J gene is TRBJ2-1, the V gene TRBV9, with 7 positions matching TRBD2. The CDR3 loop spans 15 amino acids. V shed 1 base, J shed 7 bases, and the junction held 8 bases outside the gene matches. From germline, CDR1 is SGDLS and CDR2 YYNGEE. CDR3 bases: TGTGCCAGCAGCGTACCTGGCGGGAGAGTTAATGAGCAGTTCTTC. Translating gives CASSVPGGRVNEQFF.

The chain uses TRBV5-5 and TRBJ2-7; 7 nucleotides align to TRBD1. Germline V gene lookup returns CDR1 SGHKS and CDR2 YYEKEE (reference sequence). The ends lost 0 bases at V and 7 bases at J; junction bases unmatched: 10. The CDR3 contains 15 residues. CDR3 in DNA: TGTGCCAGCAGCTTGGTGGGCAGGGGGACGGGGGAGCAGTACTTC. Its translation is CASSLVGRGTGEQYF. Based on the CDR3 plus reference TRBV5-5 and TRBJ2-7, the full variable domain is DAGVTQSPTHLIKTRGQQVTLRCSPISGHKSVSWYQQVLGQGPQFIFQYYEKEERGRGNFPDRFSARQFPNYSSELNVNALLLGDSALYLCASSLVGRGTGEQYFGPGTRLTVT.

This clone was observed a handful of times. Here the CDR3 reads CASKQGFQPQHF. DNA for the CDR3: TGTGCCAGTAAACAGGGGTTTCAGCCCCAGCATTTT. This chain links TRBV19 with TRBJ1-5, with TRBD1 matching 7 bases. J gave up 6 bases and V 7 bases, and 3 bases lay outside the gene matches. The germline gives CDR1 LNHDA, CDR2 SQIVND (reference sequence). This CDR3 spans 12 amino acids.

This chain links TRBV14 with TRBJ1-1; D not certain. Germline CDR1 reads SGHDN; CDR2 reads FVKESK. V lost 0 bases to trimming and J lost 5 bases, with 7 bases between them. The CDR3 is 13 amino acids. CDR3 sequence reads: CASSQDLYTEAFF. Written as DNA, the CDR3 is TGTGCCAGCAGCCAAGACTTGTATACTGAAGCTTTCTTT.

The chain uses TRBV18 and TRBJ1-1; D possibly corresponds to TRBD1 (6 bases). There are 16 residues in the CDR3. Germline V CDR1 and CDR2: KGHSH, LQKENI. The V end lost 10 bases, the J end lost 1 base, and 22 bases lay between the germline ends. CDR3 nucleotides: TGTGCCACCGAACCCGCCCACGGGGGCCCGAACACTGAAGCTTTCTTT. It specifies CATEPAHGGPNTEAFF.